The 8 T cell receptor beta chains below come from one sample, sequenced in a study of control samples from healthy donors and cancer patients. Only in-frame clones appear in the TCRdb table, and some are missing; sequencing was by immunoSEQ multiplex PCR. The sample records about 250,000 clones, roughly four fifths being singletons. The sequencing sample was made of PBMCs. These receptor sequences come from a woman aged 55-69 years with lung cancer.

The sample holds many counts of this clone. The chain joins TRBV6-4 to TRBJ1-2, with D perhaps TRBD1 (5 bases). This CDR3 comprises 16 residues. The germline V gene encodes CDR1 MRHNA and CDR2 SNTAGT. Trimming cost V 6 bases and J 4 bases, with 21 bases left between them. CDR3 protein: CASSHGGTDSIYGYTF. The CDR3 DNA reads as TGTGCCAGCAGCCATGGAGGGACCGACTCCATCTATGGCTACACCTTC.

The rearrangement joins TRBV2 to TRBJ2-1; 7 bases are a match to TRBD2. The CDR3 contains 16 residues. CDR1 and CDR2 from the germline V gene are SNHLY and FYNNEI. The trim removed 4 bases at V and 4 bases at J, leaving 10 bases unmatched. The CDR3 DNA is TGTGCCAGCAGTGCGTCTAGCGGAGCTGGTTACAATGAGCAGTTCTTC. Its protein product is CASSASSGAGYNEQFF.

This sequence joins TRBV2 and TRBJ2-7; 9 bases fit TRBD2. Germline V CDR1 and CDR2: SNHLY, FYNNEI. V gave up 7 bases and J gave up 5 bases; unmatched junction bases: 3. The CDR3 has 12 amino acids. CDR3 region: CASTRLADEQYF. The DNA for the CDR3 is TGTGCCAGCACTCGACTAGCGGACGAGCAGTACTTC.

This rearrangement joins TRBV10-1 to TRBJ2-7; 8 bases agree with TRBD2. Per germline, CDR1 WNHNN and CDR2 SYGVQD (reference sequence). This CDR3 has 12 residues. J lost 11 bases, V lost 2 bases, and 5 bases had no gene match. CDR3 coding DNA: TGCGCCAGCAGTGAGGGGACTAGTAGGAAGTACTTC. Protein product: CASSEGTSRKYF.

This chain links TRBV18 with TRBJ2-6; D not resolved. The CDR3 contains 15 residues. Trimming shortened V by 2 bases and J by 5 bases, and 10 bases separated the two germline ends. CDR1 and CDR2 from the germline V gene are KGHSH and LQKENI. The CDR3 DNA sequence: TGTGCCAGCTCACCATCGTTAGGGAGGGCCAACGTCCTGACTTTC. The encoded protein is CASSPSLGRANVLTF.

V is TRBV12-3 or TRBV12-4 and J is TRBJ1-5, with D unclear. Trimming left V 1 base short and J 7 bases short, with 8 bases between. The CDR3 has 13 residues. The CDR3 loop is CASSLDLVQPQHF. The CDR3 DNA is TGTGCCAGCAGTTTAGATCTGGTACAGCCCCAGCATTTT.

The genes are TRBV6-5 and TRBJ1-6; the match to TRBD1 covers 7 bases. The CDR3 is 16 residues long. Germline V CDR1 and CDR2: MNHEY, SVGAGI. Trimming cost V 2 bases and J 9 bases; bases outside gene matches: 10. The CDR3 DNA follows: TGTGCCAGCAGTTACAACCCAAGACAGGGATCTTCACCCCTCCACTTT. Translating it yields CASSYNPRQGSSPLHF.

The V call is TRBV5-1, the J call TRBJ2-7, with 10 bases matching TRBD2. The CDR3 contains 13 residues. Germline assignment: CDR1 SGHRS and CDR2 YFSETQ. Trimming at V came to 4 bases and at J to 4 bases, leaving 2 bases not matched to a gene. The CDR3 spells CASSLAGEYEQYF. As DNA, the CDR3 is TGCGCCAGCAGCCTAGCGGGAGAATACGAGCAGTACTTC.